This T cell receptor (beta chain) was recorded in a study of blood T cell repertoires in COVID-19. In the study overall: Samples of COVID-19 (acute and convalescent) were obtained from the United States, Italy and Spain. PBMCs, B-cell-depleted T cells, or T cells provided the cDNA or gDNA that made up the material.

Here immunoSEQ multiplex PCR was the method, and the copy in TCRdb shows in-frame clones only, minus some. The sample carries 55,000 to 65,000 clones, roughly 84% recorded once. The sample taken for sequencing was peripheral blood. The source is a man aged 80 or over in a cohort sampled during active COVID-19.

CDR3 coding DNA: TGTGCCAGCAGCTCCCTGCGGGGATACAATGAGCAGTTCTTC. It specifies CASSSLRGYNEQFF. The rearrangement joins TRBV5-6 to TRBJ2-1; TRBD2 might be the D (6 bases). The CDR3 is made up of 14 amino acids. Trimming shortened V by 3 bases and J by 4 bases, and 11 bases separated the two germline ends. The germline CDR1 and CDR2 sequences are SGHDT and YYEEEE.